The sequence of this TCR beta chain was determined in a study of T cell changes during pregnancy in multiple sclerosis. Using immunoSEQ multiplex PCR, the repertoire was profiled, and TCRdb retains in-frame clones only, with some absent. This repertoire shows some 77,000 clones, roughly 90% found once; its top ten account for over 1.5%. The clonotype originates from a female donor with multiple sclerosis, enrolled in a pregnancy study. Sample: peripheral blood, taken before pregnancy.

The DNA of the CDR3 is TGTGCCAGCAGCGTATACCTAGCGGGGGGGCCAGAGACCCAGTACTTC. Its protein is CASSVYLAGGPETQYF. The rearrangement links TRBV7-2 to TRBJ2-5; 12 bases are shared with TRBD2. Germline V lookup: CDR1 SGHTA, CDR2 FQGNSA. V lost 5 bases, J lost 4 bases, and 8 bases stayed unmatched. The CDR3 has 16 residues.